Described below is a single TCR beta chain sequence and its context. The antigen is undetermined. This entry belongs to a study of cytomegalovirus exposure and HLA in healthy donors. Study-wide findings and caveats: An analysis done earlier found most TCR beta V segments productive about 90% or about 30% of the time. The later analysis indicated that the majority of CMV-associated TCR beta chains appeared HLA-restricted.

Germline V lookup: CDR1 SGHRS, CDR2 YFSETQ. This CDR3 is built from 15 residues. The J segment lost 5 bases and the V segment lost 0 bases, leaving 3 bases of the junction unmatched. The PCR used 60 Vbeta and 13 Jbeta primers. Assay: immunoSEQ multiplex PCR; the TCRdb copy retains only in-frame clones and omits some. The table has some 190,000 clones, about 80% seen once; the top ten hold under 2%. The chain carries TRBV5-1 and TRBJ2-5; 11 positions match TRBD1. The sequenced material came from PBMCs. This sequence was found in a young woman in good health and CMV-seronegative. CDR3 in DNA: TGCGCCAGCAGCTTGGAAGGGACAGGGGGGGAGACCCAGTACTTC. It encodes CASSLEGTGGETQYF.